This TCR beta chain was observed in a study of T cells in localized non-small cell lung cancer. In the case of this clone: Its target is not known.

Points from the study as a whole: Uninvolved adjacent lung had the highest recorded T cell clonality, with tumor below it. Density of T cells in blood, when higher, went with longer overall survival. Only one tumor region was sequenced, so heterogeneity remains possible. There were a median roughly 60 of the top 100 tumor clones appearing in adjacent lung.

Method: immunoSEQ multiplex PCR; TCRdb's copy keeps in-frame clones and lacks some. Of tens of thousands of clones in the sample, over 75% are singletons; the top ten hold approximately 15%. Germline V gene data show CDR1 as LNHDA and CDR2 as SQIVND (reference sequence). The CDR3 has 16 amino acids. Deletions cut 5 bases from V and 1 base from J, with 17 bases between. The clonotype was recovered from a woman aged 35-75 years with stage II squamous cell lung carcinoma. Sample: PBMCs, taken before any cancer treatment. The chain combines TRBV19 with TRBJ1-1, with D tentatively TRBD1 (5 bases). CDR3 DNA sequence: TGTGCCAGTAGTGATGGAATAGGGGTCGGGAACACTGAAGCTTTCTTT. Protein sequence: CASSDGIGVGNTEAFF.